A selection of T cell receptor beta chains follows, all from one sample in a study of T cells in Graves' hyperthyroidism and ophthalmopathy. TCRdb itself ran the multiplex PCR reads through MiXCR, one entry per CDR3 protein. The data hold 550,000 to 800,000 distinct CDR3 sequences, with around 15% observed a single time. Material for sequencing was blood. The receptors were sampled from a man younger than 35 with Graves' hyperthyroidism. The CDR3 runs from the conserved cysteine through the conserved F or W. The D gene is left open where the match is weak. A clone size is listed for some rows: how often the clone was seen (once, few, many), or a class if it is expanded.

V	D	J	size	length	CDR3	DNA
TRBV2	-	TRBJ1-1	many	13	CASSETGYTEAFF	TGTGCCAGCAGTGAAACAGGGTACACTGAAGCTTTCTTT
TRBV7-3	TRBD2	TRBJ2-3	-	16	CASSSRAERETDTQYF	TGTGCCAGCAGCTCAAGGGCGGAGCGGGAAACAGATACGCAGTATTTT
TRBV30	-	TRBJ1-2	many	12	CTWSWGSGGYTF	TGTACCTGGAGTTGGGGGAGTGGTGGCTACACCTTC
TRBV20-1	-	TRBJ1-1	few	12	CSAPLWGTEAFF	TGCAGTGCCCCCCTTTGGGGCACTGAAGCTTTCTTT
TRBV7-2	TRBD1	TRBJ2-5	few	16	CASSLTQGARDETQYF	TGTGCCAGCAGTTTGACCCAGGGGGCGCGGGATGAGACCCAGTACTTC
TRBV3-1	-	TRBJ2-7	few	15	CASSQVERSNYEQYF	TGTGCCAGCAGCCAAGTCGAGAGGTCTAACTACGAGCAGTACTTC
TRBV20-1	TRBD1	TRBJ1-1	few	16	CSARKGQGVWNTEAFF	TGCAGTGCTAGAAAGGGACAGGGGGTGTGGAACACTGAAGCTTTCTTT
TRBV11-2	-	TRBJ1-2	-	15	CASSLMRGGNHGYTF	TGTGCCAGCAGCTTAATGAGGGGCGGAAATCATGGCTACACCTTC
TRBV18	-	TRBJ2-5	many	13	CASFPYGQETQYF	TGTGCCAGCTTCCCCTACGGCCAAGAGACCCAGTACTTC
TRBV5-1	TRBD1	TRBJ2-7	few	15	CASSAANTGVDEQYF	TGCGCCAGCAGCGCGGCAAACACAGGGGTGGACGAGCAGTACTTC
TRBV7-2	TRBD2	TRBJ2-7	many	14	CASSSSGAPYEQYF	TGTGCCAGCAGCTCTAGCGGGGCCCCCTACGAGCAGTACTTC
TRBV2	TRBD1	TRBJ1-5	-	15	CASRQGANSNQPQHF	TGTGCCAGCAGACAGGGGGCCAATAGCAATCAGCCCCAGCATTTT
TRBV19	TRBD1	TRBJ2-2	few	14	CATQDRSNTGELFF	TGTGCCACTCAGGACAGGTCGAACACCGGGGAGCTGTTTTTT
TRBV27	TRBD1	TRBJ2-7	many	17	CASSPLDRGDGTYEQYF	TGTGCCAGCAGTCCTCTGGACAGGGGAGACGGAACCTACGAGCAGTACTTC
TRBV4-3	TRBD1	TRBJ2-1	many	15	CASSHGQGAYNEQFF	TGCGCCAGCAGCCATGGACAGGGGGCTTACAATGAGCAGTTCTTC
TRBV28	-	TRBJ2-1	few	14	CASSLGLLGHEQFF	TGTGCCAGCAGTTTAGGGTTGCTAGGGCATGAGCAGTTCTTC
TRBV27	-	TRBJ1-1	many	14	CASSGWVGKGEAFF	TGTGCCAGCAGTGGATGGGTGGGAAAAGGAGAAGCTTTCTTT
TRBV3-1	-	TRBJ2-7	-	14	CASSRGPKSYEQYF	TGTGCCAGCAGCCGCGGGCCTAAATCCTACGAGCAGTACTTC
TRBV5-1	TRBD1	TRBJ2-2	many	16	CASSLQGARSTGELFF	TGCGCCAGCAGCTTGCAGGGGGCGAGGAGCACCGGGGAGCTGTTTTTT
TRBV20-1	-	TRBJ1-5	few	14	CSAREGGGAQPQHF	TGCAGTGCTAGAGAAGGTGGAGGAGCACAGCCCCAGCATTTT
TRBV2	-	TRBJ2-2	many	16	CASSEQGGGNTGELFF	TGTGCCAGCAGTGAACAGGGAGGCGGGAACACCGGGGAGCTGTTTTTT
TRBV19	-	TRBJ2-3	-	15	CASSWRSLGTDTQYF	TGTGCCAGTAGTTGGCGGTCCTTGGGCACAGATACGCAGTATTTT
TRBV11-2	-	TRBJ2-7	few	13	CASSFPGANEQYF	TGTGCCAGCAGCTTCCCAGGGGCCAACGAGCAGTACTTC
TRBV10-3	-	TRBJ1-2	-	13	CAISEEANYGYTF	TGTGCCATCAGTGAAGAAGCGAACTATGGCTACACCTTC